The rows below give T cell receptor beta chains drawn from one sample of a study of shared clonotypes between healthy human individuals. Here immunoSEQ multiplex PCR was the method, and the copy in TCRdb shows in-frame clones only, minus some. The profile covers around 2.1 million clones, with about 94% appearing a single time and 0.1% to 0.15% taken by the ten largest. Sequenced material: naive CD4+ T cells sorted from blood. The receptors originated from a man aged 18 to 29 in good health. CDR3s include the opening cysteine and the closing phenylalanine or tryptophan. D genes are given only for firm matches. Clone sizes are given selectively: once, few, many, or a class where the clone is expanded.

cdr3_aa cdr3_nt clone_size j_call cdr3_length d_call v_call
CASSLGGWQGRTEAFF TGCGCCAGCAGCTTGGGGGGATGGCAGGGTCGCACTGAAGCTTTCTTT . TRBJ1-1 16 . TRBV5-1
CASVGGSYEQYF TGTGCGTCGGTGGGGGGATCCTACGAGCAGTACTTC . TRBJ2-7 12 . TRBV28
CASSPRQYNSPLHF TGTGCCAGCTCACCACGGCAGTATAATTCACCCCTCCACTTT few TRBJ1-6 14 . TRBV18
CASSLTGQGPRTLHF TGTGCCAGCAGTTTAACAGGACAGGGACCAAGGACCCTCCACTTT . TRBJ1-6 15 TRBD1 TRBV27
CASSSATGGVGELFF TGCGCCAGCAGCTCCGCGACAGGGGGAGTCGGGGAGCTGTTTTTT . TRBJ2-2 15 TRBD1 TRBV5-1
CASSAEPGLAGGSEQFF TGCGCCAGCAGCGCTGAACCGGGACTAGCGGGAGGAAGTGAGCAGTTCTTC . TRBJ2-1 17 TRBD2 TRBV4-1
CASSEDGTNVLTF TGCGCCAGCAGCGAGGACGGTACCAACGTCCTGACTTTC . TRBJ2-6 13 . TRBV5-1
CASSLTPGETQYF TGCGCCAGCAGCTTGACCCCAGGGGAGACCCAGTACTTC few TRBJ2-5 13 . TRBV5-1
CASSPRAGDTSGELFF TGTGCCAGCTCACCAAGGGCGGGAGATACGAGCGGGGAGCTGTTTTTT . TRBJ2-2 16 TRBD2 TRBV18
CASSSDRGDNEQFF TGTGCCAGCAGTTCCGACAGGGGGGACAATGAGCAGTTCTTC . TRBJ2-1 14 TRBD1 TRBV28
CASSQLGQGRGYEQYF TGTGCCAGCAGCCAACTGGGACAGGGGAGAGGATACGAGCAGTACTTC . TRBJ2-7 16 TRBD1 TRBV4-2
CASSETGQGYNSPLHF TGTGCCAGCAGTGAAACGGGACAGGGGTATAATTCACCCCTCCACTTT . TRBJ1-6 16 TRBD1 TRBV6-1
CASSISGGGQPQHF TGTGCCAGTAGTATTAGCGGGGGGGGTCAGCCCCAGCATTTT . TRBJ1-5 14 . TRBV19
CASSETDSTYEQCF TGTGCCAGCAGTGAAACAGACTCCACCTACGAGCAGTGCTTC . TRBJ2-7 14 . TRBV2